The next 14 T cell receptor beta chains were all read from a single sample in a study of shared clonotypes between healthy human individuals. Terminally differentiated effector memory CD45RA+ cells were excluded from the naive CD8 cells, which were CD45RO-negative and positively selected for CCR7. The table came from immunoSEQ multiplex PCR; TCRdb's copy has only in-frame clones and leaves some out. Among 1.5 million to 2.5 million clones listed, less than 95% were seen once. The specimen was naive CD8+ T cells sorted from blood. Every receptor here comes from a man between 18 and 29 years old in good health.

V and J are TRBV5-6 and TRBJ2-4, with unresolved D. CDR3 length: 13 amino acids. CDR1 SGHDT and CDR2 YYEEEE come from the germline V gene. V was pared by 0 bases and J by 3 bases, with 4 bases between. The CDR3 DNA is TGTGCCAGCAGCTTGGAAAACAAAAACATTCAGTACTTC. Translated, it gives CASSLENKNIQYF.

This clone was detected once. The chain uses TRBV2 and TRBJ2-7, with D maybe TRBD1 (6 bases). The CDR3 totals 14 residues. CDR1 and CDR2 (germline): SNHLY, FYNNEI. Trimming took off 5 bases at V and 5 bases at J, with 16 bases between the two ends. The CDR3 DNA sequence: TGTGCCAGCAGTCCGCAACCTAACAGGGACGAGCAGTACTTC. It specifies CASSPQPNRDEQYF. The variable domain in full, completed from reference TRBV2 and TRBJ2-7, reads EPEVTQTPSHQVTQMGQEVILRCVPISNHLYFYWYRQILGQKVEFLVSFYNNEISEKSEIFDDQFSVERPDGSNFTLKIRSTKLEDSAMYFCASSPQPNRDEQYFGPGTRLTVT.

The CDR3 loop is CAISEFRTGAYEQYF. As DNA, the CDR3 is TGTGCCATCAGTGAGTTCCGGACTGGGGCCTACGAGCAGTACTTC. This sequence joins TRBV10-3 and TRBJ2-7, with D tentatively TRBD2 (5 bases). Germline V gene data show CDR1 as ENHRY and CDR2 as SYGVKD. This CDR3 contains 15 residues. Trimming took off 1 base at V and 2 bases at J, with 12 bases between the two ends.

The V gene is TRBV9, the J gene TRBJ2-6; D might be TRBD1 (6 bases). Deletions cut 1 base from V and 0 bases from J, with 14 bases between. The CDR3 has 18 residues. Germline V gene data show CDR1 as SGDLS and CDR2 as YYNGEE. The CDR3 protein is CASSVSRTVPSGANVLTF. As DNA, the CDR3 is TGTGCCAGCAGCGTATCGAGGACAGTTCCCTCTGGGGCCAACGTCCTGACTTTC.

A word on this clone: Other DNA sequences from this sample encode an identical CDR3 as well. This CDR3 reads CASSQSISYEQYF. The DNA for the CDR3 is TGCGCCAGCAGCCAAAGTATCTCCTACGAGCAGTACTTC. The V call is TRBV4-1, the J call TRBJ2-7; no clear D. Germline-derived CDR1 and CDR2 are MGHRA and YSYEKL. V was trimmed by 2 bases and J by 0 bases, leaving 5 bases between them. The CDR3 totals 13 residues.

The genes are TRBV9 and TRBJ1-4; 7 nucleotides line up with TRBD1. The CDR3 length is 15 residues. The V segment lost 3 bases and the J segment 5 bases; nucleotides outside the gene matches: 7. The germline CDR1 and CDR2 sequences are SGDLS and YYNGEE. The CDR3: CASSARQGTNEKLFF. The CDR3 DNA reads TGTGCCAGCAGCGCCCGACAGGGAACGAATGAAAAACTGTTTTTT.

A word on this clone: Other DNA sequences in this specimen translate into the identical CDR3. The rearrangement links TRBV19 to TRBJ1-6; no firm D call. The V gene lost 1 base and the J gene lost 6 bases, with 7 bases spanning the gap. The V gene's germline CDR1 is LNHDA and CDR2 SQIVND (reference sequence). The CDR3 covers 14 residues. The CDR3 here is CASSIAGVNSPLHF. The CDR3, as DNA: TGTGCCAGTAGTATAGCTGGGGTTAATTCACCCCTCCACTTT.

This chain links TRBV7-9 with TRBJ1-3; TRBD1 aligns across 11 bases. This CDR3 is built from 14 residues. Germline V gives CDR1 SEHNR, CDR2 FQNEAQ (reference sequence). Trimming removed 5 bases from V and 8 bases from J; junction bases left unmatched: 5. Here the CDR3 reads CASSDGQGADTIYF. CDR3 bases: TGTGCCAGCAGCGACGGACAGGGGGCAGACACCATATATTTT.

The chain carries TRBV10-1 and TRBJ2-1; 10 bases are a match to TRBD2. With 0 bases clipped from V and 8 bases from J, the junction kept 7 bases outside the gene matches. The CDR3 consists of 16 residues. Germline V gene sequence: CDR1 WNHNN, CDR2 SYGVQD (reference sequence). The CDR3, as DNA: TGCGCCAGCAGTGAGTCTTTGGGGACTAGCGACGATGAGCAGTTCTTC. This encodes CASSESLGTSDDEQFF.

V and J are TRBV4-1 and TRBJ1-6, with a possible D match to TRBD1 (6 bases). Trimming stripped 1 base from V and 7 bases from J, with 8 bases between. The CDR3 contains 14 residues. Germline CDR1 is MGHRA and CDR2 is YSYEKL. CDR3 protein: CASSQVRGNSPLHF. The CDR3 DNA reads as TGCGCCAGCAGCCAAGTGAGGGGGAATTCACCCCTCCACTTT.

The V call is TRBV28, the J call TRBJ1-1; the D is unclear. V lost 4 bases and J 4 bases, leaving 13 bases between the germline ends. The germline V gene has CDR1 MDHEN and CDR2 SYDVKM. The CDR3 loop spans 14 amino acids. Written as DNA, the CDR3 is TGTGCCAGCAGTTATAACCCCTCGGGCACTGAAGCTTTCTTT. It translates to CASSYNPSGTEAFF.

The rearrangement links TRBV27 to TRBJ2-5, with TRBD2 matching 10 bases. Per the germline V gene, CDR1 is MNHEY and CDR2 is SMNVEV (reference sequence). The junction had 10 bases not matched to a gene; V was cut back by 4 bases and J by 5 bases. The CDR3 has 16 amino acids. The CDR3 sequence: CASSSGVAGGRETQYF. In DNA form, the CDR3 reads TGTGCCAGCAGTTCCGGGGTAGCGGGAGGACGGGAGACCCAGTACTTC.

This clone was seen just once. V usage is TRBV5-1 and J usage is TRBJ2-1; D not resolved. V shed 0 bases and J shed 4 bases, with 8 bases lying between them. Looked up from germline, CDR1 is SGHRS and CDR2 is YFSETQ. This CDR3 spans 14 amino acids. CDR3: CASSLVALYNEQFF. CDR3 DNA: TGCGCCAGCAGCTTGGTTGCCCTTTACAATGAGCAGTTCTTC.

V gene TRBV30 combines with J gene TRBJ1-1; D is unclear. The CDR3 has 13 residues. Germline CDR1 is GTSNPN and CDR2 is SVGIG (reference sequence). V lost 5 bases and J 2 bases, leaving 12 bases between the germline ends. CDR3 sequence reads: CAWEYLKNTEAFF. In DNA, the CDR3 is TGTGCCTGGGAGTATCTCAAAAACACTGAAGCTTTCTTT. Filled out from reference TRBV30 and TRBJ1-1, the complete variable domain reads SQTIHQWPATLVQPVGSPLSLECTVEGTSNPNLYWYRQAAGRGLQLLFYSVGIGQISSEVPQNLSASRPQDRQFILSSKKLLLSDSGFYLCAWEYLKNTEAFFGQGTRLTVV.